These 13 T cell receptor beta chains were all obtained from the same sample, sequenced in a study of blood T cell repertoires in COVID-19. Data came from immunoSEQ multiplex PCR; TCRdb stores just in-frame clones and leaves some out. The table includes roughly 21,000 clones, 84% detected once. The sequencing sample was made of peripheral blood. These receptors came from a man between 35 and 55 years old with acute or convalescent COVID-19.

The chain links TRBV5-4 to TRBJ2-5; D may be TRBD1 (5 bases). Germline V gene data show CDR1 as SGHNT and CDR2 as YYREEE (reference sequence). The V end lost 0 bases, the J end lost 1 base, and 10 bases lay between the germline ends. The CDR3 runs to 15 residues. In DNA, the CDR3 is TGTGCCAGCAGCTTGGGGACACAAGCCCAAGAGACCCAGTACTTC. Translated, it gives CASSLGTQAQETQYF.

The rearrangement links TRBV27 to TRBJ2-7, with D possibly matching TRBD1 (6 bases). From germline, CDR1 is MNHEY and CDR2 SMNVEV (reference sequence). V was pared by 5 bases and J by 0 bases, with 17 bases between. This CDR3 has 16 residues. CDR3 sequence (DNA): TGTGCCAGCAGTCCCTTACAGGGCCCGGCCTCCTACGAGCAGTACTTC. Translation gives CASSPLQGPASYEQYF.

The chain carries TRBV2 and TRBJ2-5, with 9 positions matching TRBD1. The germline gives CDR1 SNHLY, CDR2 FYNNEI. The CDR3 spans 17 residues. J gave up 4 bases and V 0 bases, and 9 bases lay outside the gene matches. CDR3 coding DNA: TGTGCCAGCAGTGAAGCGCTTCTGGGGACAGGGACAGAGACCCAGTACTTC. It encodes CASSEALLGTGTETQYF. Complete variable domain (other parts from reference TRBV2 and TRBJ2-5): EPEVTQTPSHQVTQMGQEVILRCVPISNHLYFYWYRQILGQKVEFLVSFYNNEISEKSEIFDDQFSVERPDGSNFTLKIRSTKLEDSAMYFCASSEALLGTGTETQYFGPGTRLLVL.

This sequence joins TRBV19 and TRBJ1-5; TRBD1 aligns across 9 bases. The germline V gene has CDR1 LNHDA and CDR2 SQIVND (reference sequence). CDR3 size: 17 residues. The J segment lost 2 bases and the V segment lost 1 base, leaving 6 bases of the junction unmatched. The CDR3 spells CASSIGQGGVGNQPQHF. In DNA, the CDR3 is TGTGCCAGTAGTATAGGACAGGGGGGAGTGGGCAATCAGCCCCAGCATTTT.

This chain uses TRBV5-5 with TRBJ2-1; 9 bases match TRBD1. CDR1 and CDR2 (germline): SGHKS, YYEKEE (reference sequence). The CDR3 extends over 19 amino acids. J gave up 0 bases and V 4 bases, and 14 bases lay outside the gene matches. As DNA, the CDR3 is TGTGCCAGCAGCCACGACAGGGGGTACTTCCAGAGCTCCTACAATGAGCAGTTCTTC. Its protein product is CASSHDRGYFQSSYNEQFF.

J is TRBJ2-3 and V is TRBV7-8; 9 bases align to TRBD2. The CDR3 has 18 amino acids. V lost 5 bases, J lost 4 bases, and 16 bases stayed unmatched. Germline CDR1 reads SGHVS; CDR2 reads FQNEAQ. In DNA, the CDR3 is TGTGCCAGCAGCCTACCCCAGCCCGGGCTAGCGGGACCAGATACGCAGTATTTT. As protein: CASSLPQPGLAGPDTQYF.

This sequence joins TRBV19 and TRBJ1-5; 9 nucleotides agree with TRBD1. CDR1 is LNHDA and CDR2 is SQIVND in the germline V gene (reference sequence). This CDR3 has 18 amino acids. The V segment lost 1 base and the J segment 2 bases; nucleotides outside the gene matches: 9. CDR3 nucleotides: TGTGCCAGTAGTATAGCCGGACAGGGGCTTAACGGCAATCAGCCCCAGCATTTT. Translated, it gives CASSIAGQGLNGNQPQHF. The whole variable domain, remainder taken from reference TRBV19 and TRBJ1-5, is DGGITQSPKYLFRKEGQNVTLSCEQNLNHDAMYWYRQDPGQGLRLIYYSQIVNDFQKGDIAEGYSVSREKKESFPLTVTSAQKNPTAFYLCASSIAGQGLNGNQPQHFGDGTRLSIL.

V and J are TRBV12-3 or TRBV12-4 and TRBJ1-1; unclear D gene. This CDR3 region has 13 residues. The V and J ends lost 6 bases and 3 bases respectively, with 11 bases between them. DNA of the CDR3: TGTGCCAGCAGCAAAAGACTGGACACTGAAGCTTTCTTT. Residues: CASSKRLDTEAFF.

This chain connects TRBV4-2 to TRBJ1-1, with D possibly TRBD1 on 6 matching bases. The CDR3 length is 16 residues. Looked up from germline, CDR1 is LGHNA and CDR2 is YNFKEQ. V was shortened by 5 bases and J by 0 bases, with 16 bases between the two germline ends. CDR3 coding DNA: TGTGCCAGCAGCGCAGGGGTCCGGGCCTTGAACACTGAAGCTTTCTTT. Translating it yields CASSAGVRALNTEAFF.

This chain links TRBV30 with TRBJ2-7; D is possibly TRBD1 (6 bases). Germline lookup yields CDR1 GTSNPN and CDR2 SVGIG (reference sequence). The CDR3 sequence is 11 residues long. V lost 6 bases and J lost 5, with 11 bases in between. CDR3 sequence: CACYRENEQYF. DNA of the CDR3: TGTGCCTGTTACAGGGAAAACGAGCAGTACTTC. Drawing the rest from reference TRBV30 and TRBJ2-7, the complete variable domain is SQTIHQWPATLVQPVGSPLSLECTVEGTSNPNLYWYRQAAGRGLQLLFYSVGIGQISSEVPQNLSASRPQDRQFILSSKKLLLSDSGFYLCACYRENEQYFGPGTRLTVT.

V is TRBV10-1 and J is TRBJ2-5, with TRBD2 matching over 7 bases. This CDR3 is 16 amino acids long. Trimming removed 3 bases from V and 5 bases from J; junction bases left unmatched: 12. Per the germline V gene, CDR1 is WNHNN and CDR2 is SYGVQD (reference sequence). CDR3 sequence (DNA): TGCGCCAGCAGTGAAACTCGACTAGCCGGGCCTGAGACCCAGTACTTC. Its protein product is CASSETRLAGPETQYF.

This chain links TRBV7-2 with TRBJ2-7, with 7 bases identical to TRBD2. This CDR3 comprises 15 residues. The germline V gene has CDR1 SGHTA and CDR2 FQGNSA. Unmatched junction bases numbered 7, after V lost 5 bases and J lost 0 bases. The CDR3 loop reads CASSTLAASSYEQYF. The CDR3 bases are TGTGCCAGCAGCACCCTAGCGGCTAGCTCCTACGAGCAGTACTTC.

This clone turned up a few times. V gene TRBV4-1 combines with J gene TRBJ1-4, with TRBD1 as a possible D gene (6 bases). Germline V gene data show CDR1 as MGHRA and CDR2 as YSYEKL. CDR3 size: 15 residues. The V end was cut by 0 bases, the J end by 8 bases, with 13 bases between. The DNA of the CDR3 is TGCGCCAGCAGCCAAGAGGGCAGGGGAAGGGAAAAACTGTTTTTT. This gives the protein CASSQEGRGREKLFF.